In this sample, the clone carrying this T cell receptor beta chain turned up a few times. Its matching antigen is unknown. This sample stems from a study of T-cell reconstitution after alpha-beta-depleted transplantation in children. During its preparation, the TCRbeta library received unique molecular identifiers. TCRdb recomputed calls from the PCR reads with MiXCR, one row per CDR3 protein. Of about 240,000 distinct CDR3 sequences in the sample, about 25% were seen once. CDR1 is SGHVS, CDR2 FQNEAQ, per germline. CDR3 length: 16 amino acids. V lost 5 bases, J lost 5 bases, and 21 bases lay in between. Study-wide results and limits: For some patients, TCRbeta diversity was high at day 60 because of recipient T cells and thymic progenitors that survived. Reported findings indicate that, about two months after transplant, alpha-beta T cells came from several hundred expanded clones, which were derived from non-depleted graft cells. Counts and diversity of T cells one year after transplant came mostly from newly produced T cells.

The clonotype was recovered from a girl aged 2-10 years with Fanconi anemia, due to receive a stem cell transplant. The rearrangement joins TRBV7-8 to TRBJ2-5; maybe TRBD1 (5 bases). The source was PBMCs, collected before TCRalphabeta/CD19-depleted stem cell transplant. The CDR3 sequence is CASSPYPDTYYETQYF. As DNA, the CDR3 is TGTGCCAGCAGCCCCTATCCGGACACCTACTACGAGACCCAGTACTTC. The full variable domain, completed using reference TRBV7-8 and TRBJ2-5, is GAGVSQSPRYKVAKRGQDVALRCDPISGHVSLFWYQQALGQGPEFLTYFQNEAQLDKSGLPSDRFFAERPEGSVSTLKIQRTQQEDSAVYLCASSPYPDTYYETQYFGPGTRLLVL.